These 32 T cell receptor beta chains were sequenced from one sample in a study of cytomegalovirus exposure and HLA in healthy donors (dated by TCRdb to about 2017). Libraries were made using the immunoSEQ multiplex PCR assay. A mixture of 60 forward primers for TCR Vbeta segments and 13 reverse primers for TCR Jbeta segments was used in the multiplex PCR. TCRdb provides this immuneACCESS table in a form limited to in-frame rearrangements. Some clones are lacking; in checked studies, under half of them reflect an unresolved V gene, and why the rest are absent is not known. The sample contains over 150,000 clones, more than 65% of them found a single time. The ten largest clones capture roughly 2.8% of the sample. The material sequenced was PBMCs. These receptors came from a woman aged 30 to 39 in good health and CMV-seropositive.

The chain uses TRBV5-6 and TRBJ2-3, with 13 bases lining up with TRBD2. Per the germline V gene, CDR1 is SGHDT and CDR2 is YYEEEE. J lost 4 bases, V lost 5 bases, and 1 base had no gene match. The CDR3 contains 14 residues. The CDR3 region is CASRGLAGPDTQYF. DNA for the CDR3: TGTGCCAGCAGGGGACTAGCGGGGCCAGATACGCAGTATTTT.

The chain employs TRBV7-9 and TRBJ2-2, with TRBD1 matching 8 bases. From germline, CDR1 is SEHNR and CDR2 FQNEAQ (reference sequence). This CDR3 has 15 residues. Trimming at V came to 4 bases and at J to 4 bases, leaving 5 bases not matched to a gene. CDR3 in DNA: TGTGCCAGCAGCTACACAGGGGGTGGCACCGGGGAGCTGTTTTTT. This sequence encodes CASSYTGGGTGELFF.

The chain employs TRBV18 and TRBJ1-1; D unclear. This CDR3 is built from 16 residues. Germline assignment: CDR1 KGHSH and CDR2 LQKENI. Trimming left V 2 bases short and J 0 bases short, with 13 bases between. DNA of the CDR3: TGTGCCAGCTCACCAAGTACGGAGGGCATGAACACTGAAGCTTTCTTT. Translating it yields CASSPSTEGMNTEAFF.

The chain employs TRBV12-5 and TRBJ2-7; weak D call: TRBD2 (6 bases). V was pared by 5 bases and J by 5 bases, with 16 bases between. CDR1 is LGHNT and CDR2 is FRNRAP in the germline V gene. The CDR3 runs 14 residues. The DNA for the CDR3 is TGTGCTAGTGGTCGAGGAGGGCCGTGGGACGAGCAGTACTTC. Translation: CASGRGGPWDEQYF.

V and J are TRBV6-6 and TRBJ1-1, with 10 bases identical to TRBD1. This CDR3 comprises 14 residues. The germline V gene has CDR1 MNHNY and CDR2 SVGAGI (reference sequence). Trimming cost V 6 bases and J 5 bases; bases outside gene matches: 6. The CDR3 spells CASSPRDRGTEAFF. CDR3 nucleotides: TGTGCCAGCAGCCCCCGGGACAGGGGAACTGAAGCTTTCTTT.

This clone was detected a few times. The chain carries TRBV7-9 and TRBJ2-1; 13 bases match TRBD2. J was trimmed by 7 bases and V by 5 bases; bases with no gene match: 14. The CDR3 has 18 residues. Germline CDR1 and CDR2: SEHNR and FQNEAQ (reference sequence). The CDR3 nucleotides are TGTGCCAGCAGCAGCAGGACTAGCGGGAGTAGGGTCGGTAATGAGCAGTTCTTC. This gives the protein CASSSRTSGSRVGNEQFF. Variable domain in full (rest from reference TRBV7-9 and TRBJ2-1): DTGVSQNPRHKITKRGQNVTFRCDPISEHNRLYWYRQTLGQGPEFLTYFQNEAQLEKSRLLSDRFSAERPKGSFSTLEIQRTEQGDSAMYLCASSSRTSGSRVGNEQFFGPGTRLTVL.

The chain is built from TRBV27 and TRBJ1-6, with D unresolved. The V and J ends lost 6 bases and 1 base respectively, with 10 bases between them. Germline values: CDR1 MNHEY, CDR2 SMNVEV (reference sequence). The CDR3 consists of 15 residues. The CDR3 spells CASRDLFSYNSPLHF. The CDR3 nucleotides read TGTGCCAGCAGAGACTTATTTTCCTATAATTCACCCCTCCACTTT.

This clone was detected only once. The V and J genes are TRBV4-2 and TRBJ1-4; 11 bases are a match to TRBD1. The CDR3 extends over 17 amino acids. V dropped 2 bases and J dropped 3; count of bases not matched to a gene: 5. Germline loops: CDR1 LGHNA, CDR2 YNFKEQ. In nucleotides, the CDR3 is TGTGCCAGCAGCCAATCCGGACAGGGGGCCCCTAATGAAAAACTGTTTTTT. Its protein product is CASSQSGQGAPNEKLFF.

V is TRBV28 and J is TRBJ2-7; 8 bases line up with TRBD2. With 5 bases clipped from V and 7 bases from J, the junction kept 10 bases outside the gene matches. Germline V CDR1 and CDR2: MDHEN, SYDVKM. This CDR3 region has 14 residues. CDR3 protein: CASSIGTSSMEQYF. DNA of the CDR3: TGTGCCAGCAGTATCGGGACTAGTTCTATGGAGCAGTACTTC.

This clone was counted between two and nine times. The chain couples TRBV28 to TRBJ1-2, with a weak D call TRBD1 (5 bases). Germline CDR1 MDHEN, CDR2 SYDVKM. CDR3 length equals 13 residues. Trimming stripped 7 bases from V and 4 bases from J, with 13 bases between. The DNA of the CDR3 is TGTGCCAGCACCCTATCCAGGGCCTATGGCTACACCTTC. The encoded protein is CASTLSRAYGYTF.

CDR3 bases: TGTGCCAGTATCGGACTAGGCCAAGAGACCCAGTACTTC. As protein: CASIGLGQETQYF. The V and J genes are TRBV19 and TRBJ2-5; 7 nucleotides align to TRBD2. The J segment lost 1 base and the V segment lost 7 bases, leaving 3 bases of the junction unmatched. The CDR3 is made up of 13 amino acids. Germline loops: CDR1 LNHDA, CDR2 SQIVND (reference sequence).

The chain employs TRBV7-2 and TRBJ2-5; 8 bases line up with TRBD2. The junction had 6 bases not matched to a gene; V was cut back by 5 bases and J by 4 bases. Germline CDR1 is SGHTA and CDR2 is FQGNSA. There are 14 residues in the CDR3. For the CDR3, the DNA is TGTGCCAGCAGCCGGGGGGGCCGCATAGAGACCCAGTACTTC. It yields the protein CASSRGGRIETQYF.

This chain connects TRBV5-1 to TRBJ2-2; 15 nucleotides match TRBD2. Germline lookup yields CDR1 SGHRS and CDR2 YFSETQ. J gave up 4 bases and V 3 bases, and 7 bases lay outside the gene matches. CDR3 length equals 18 residues. CDR3 loop: CASSSGLAGGGSTGELFF. CDR3 nucleotide sequence: TGCGCCAGCAGCTCGGGACTAGCGGGAGGTGGGTCCACCGGGGAGCTGTTTTTT.

V usage is TRBV27 and J usage is TRBJ2-7; perhaps TRBD1 as D (5 bases). Trimming cost V 0 bases and J 0 bases, with 6 bases left between them. The CDR3 covers 14 residues. Per the germline V gene, CDR1 is MNHEY and CDR2 is SMNVEV (reference sequence). CDR3 in DNA: TGTGCCAGCAGTTTATCTCAGGGCTCCTACGAGCAGTACTTC. It specifies CASSLSQGSYEQYF.

The chain uses TRBV6-5 and TRBJ1-5, with D uncertain. The germline gives CDR1 MNHEY, CDR2 SVGAGI. The CDR3 sequence is 15 residues long. V shed 2 bases and J shed 0 bases, with 8 bases lying between them. The CDR3 spells CASSYGRSSNQPQHF. DNA of the CDR3: TGTGCCAGCAGTTACGGGCGCAGTAGCAATCAGCCCCAGCATTTT.

V is TRBV6-4 and J is TRBJ2-7; TRBD2 matches 10 bases. The germline gives CDR1 MRHNA, CDR2 SNTAGT. The CDR3 covers 17 residues. The V segment lost 2 bases and the J segment 3 bases; nucleotides outside the gene matches: 10. The CDR3 spells CASSDPERLAGDYEQYF. The CDR3 coding sequence is TGTGCCAGCAGTGACCCGGAGCGCCTAGCGGGAGACTACGAGCAGTACTTC.

This clone has only a few counts. The chain joins TRBV27 to TRBJ2-7; 10 bases are shared with TRBD2. In germline, CDR1 is MNHEY, CDR2 SMNVEV (reference sequence). The CDR3 consists of 15 residues. J lost 1 base, V lost 6 bases, and 6 bases had no gene match. CDR3 residues: CASSSIAGGSYEQYF. Written as DNA, the CDR3 is TGTGCCAGCAGCTCCATAGCGGGAGGTTCCTACGAGCAGTACTTC.

The chain employs TRBV5-1 and TRBJ2-1; 8 bases agree with TRBD1. The V segment lost 0 bases and the J segment 5 bases; nucleotides outside the gene matches: 7. CDR3 length equals 16 residues. Germline CDR1 is SGHRS and CDR2 is YFSETQ. CDR3 DNA sequence: TGCGCCAGCAGCTTGGCCGGGACAGGTTGGAACAATGAGCAGTTCTTC. Translating it yields CASSLAGTGWNNEQFF.

The V gene is TRBV5-4, the J gene TRBJ2-5; 8 bases fit TRBD2. CDR3 length equals 16 residues. The V gene's germline CDR1 is SGHNT and CDR2 YYREEE (reference sequence). V was pared by 2 bases and J by 2 bases, with 8 bases of the junction left unmatched. CDR3 in DNA: TGTGCCAGCAGCTTCGGCCCACTAGCGGTACAAGAGACCCAGTACTTC. Protein: CASSFGPLAVQETQYF. Combining the CDR3 with reference TRBV5-4 and TRBJ2-5 gives the whole variable domain ETGVTQSPTHLIKTRGQQVTLRCSSQSGHNTVSWYQQALGQGPQFIFQYYREEENGRGNFPPRFSGLQFPNYSSELNVNALELDDSALYLCASSFGPLAVQETQYFGPGTRLLVL.

This chain joins TRBV9 and TRBJ2-4, with D possibly being TRBD2 (6 bases). Germline V gene data show CDR1 as SGDLS and CDR2 as YYNGEE. V dropped 0 bases and J dropped 7 bases, with 23 bases sitting between them. The length of the CDR3 is 18 residues. The CDR3 sequence is CASSVGRAVGSTSNIQYF. The DNA of the CDR3 is TGTGCCAGCAGCGTAGGAAGGGCGGTCGGGAGCACCTCGAACATTCAGTACTTC.

A word on this clone: Different DNA sequences within this sample yield the same CDR3. The J gene is TRBJ1-2, the V gene TRBV19; D perhaps matches TRBD1 (5 bases). Germline V gene data show CDR1 as LNHDA and CDR2 as SQIVND (reference sequence). The CDR3 contains 12 residues. The V gene lost 1 base and the J gene lost 7 bases, with 7 bases spanning the gap. CDR3 DNA: TGTGCCAGTAGTATAGGCAGGGCTGGCTACACCTTC. Translation gives CASSIGRAGYTF.

This clone was picked up a small number of times. This chain connects TRBV5-4 to TRBJ2-5, with 10 bases lining up with TRBD2. CDR1 is SGHNT, CDR2 YYREEE, per germline (reference sequence). J gave up 6 bases and V 0 bases, and 8 bases lay outside the gene matches. This CDR3 is built from 16 residues. CDR3 coding DNA: TGTGCCAGCAGCTTGGGAGCGGGAGGGGTAGGTCAGACCCAGTACTTC. Protein sequence: CASSLGAGGVGQTQYF.

This clone was counted a single time. This chain joins TRBV27 and TRBJ2-1; 13 nucleotides agree with TRBD2. V lost 8 bases and J lost 8; bases outside the gene matches: 6. This CDR3 is 14 amino acids long. Germline V gives CDR1 MNHEY, CDR2 SMNVEV (reference sequence). The CDR3 sequence: CASLLAGGSDEQFF. The CDR3 DNA follows: TGTGCCAGCCTACTAGCGGGAGGGAGCGATGAGCAGTTCTTC.

The gene calls are TRBV19 and TRBJ2-1; the D gene is possibly TRBD2 (6 bases). V was shortened by 6 bases and J by 4 bases, with 16 bases between the two germline ends. CDR1 is LNHDA, CDR2 SQIVND, per germline (reference sequence). This CDR3 spans 15 amino acids. The CDR3 loop reads CASSGGQFRYNEQFF. The CDR3 DNA reads as TGTGCCAGTAGCGGAGGGCAATTCAGGTACAATGAGCAGTTCTTC.

This clone appeared once. V is TRBV15 and J is TRBJ1-1; weak D call: TRBD1 (5 bases). V was shortened by 1 base and J by 4 bases, with 13 bases between the two germline ends. The CDR3 length is 15 residues. The V gene's germline CDR1 is LNHNV and CDR2 YYDKDF (reference sequence). The DNA of the CDR3 is TGTGCCACCAGCAGAGTGGGTGGGGGGACCACTGAAGCTTTCTTT. Encoded protein: CATSRVGGGTTEAFF.

The chain has TRBV29-1 and TRBJ1-2; D may be TRBD1 (6 bases). V was cut by 1 base and J by 0 bases, with 9 bases left in between. Germline-derived CDR1 and CDR2 are SQVTM and ANQGSEA. This CDR3 is built from 14 residues. CDR3 in amino acids: CSVEGGQANYGYTF. CDR3 nucleotide sequence: TGCAGCGTTGAAGGGGGGCAGGCTAACTATGGCTACACCTTC.

This sequence joins TRBV2 and TRBJ2-5; TRBD2 aligns across 7 bases. Per germline, CDR1 SNHLY and CDR2 FYNNEI. CDR3 length: 15 residues. Trimming took 10 bases from V and 5 from J; bases not matched to a gene: 16. CDR3 in amino acids: CAKGASLLAEETQYF. CDR3 DNA sequence: TGTGCCAAGGGCGCATCTCTTCTAGCGGAGGAGACCCAGTACTTC.

V usage is TRBV6-4 and J usage is TRBJ2-1; 9 positions agree with TRBD2. Germline V gene data show CDR1 as MRHNA and CDR2 as SNTAGT. This CDR3 has 15 amino acids. V lost 2 bases to trimming and J lost 9 bases; unmatched junction nucleotides: 8. CDR3 in DNA: TGTGCCAGCAGTGACCTTGCTAGCGGGATTGGTGAGCAGTTCTTC. Translating gives CASSDLASGIGEQFF.

Only a few counts were recorded for this clone. The chain couples TRBV14 to TRBJ2-5; D not certain. The DNA end favors TRBJ2-7, so the J call may be wrong. The CDR3 is 14 residues long. CDR1 and CDR2 from the germline V gene are SGHDN and FVKESK. CDR3 in amino acids: CASSQSGNSYEQYF. For the CDR3, the DNA is TGTGCCAGCAGCCAATCAGGCAACTCCTACGAGCAGTACTTC.

This clone was seen a handful of times. The rearrangement joins TRBV4-2 to TRBJ2-7, with 8 bases identical to TRBD2. The CDR3 length is 15 residues. CDR1 is LGHNA and CDR2 is YNFKEQ in the germline V gene. Trimming took 4 bases from V and 3 from J; bases not matched to a gene: 8. DNA of the CDR3: TGTGCCAGCAGCCGAGAAGCGGGAGTAAGCTACGAGCAGTACTTC. Translating gives CASSREAGVSYEQYF.

This clone was picked up a small number of times. The V and J genes are TRBV5-1 and TRBJ2-7; 7 nucleotides line up with TRBD2. Germline V gene lookup returns CDR1 SGHRS and CDR2 YFSETQ. CDR3 length: 16 residues. After removal of 0 bases from V and 2 bases from J, the junction contained 8 bases not matched to a gene. The CDR3 DNA sequence: TGCGCCAGCAGCTTGGATGCTAGCGGAACCCCCTACGAGCAGTACTTC. The encoded protein is CASSLDASGTPYEQYF. Complete variable domain (other parts from reference TRBV5-1 and TRBJ2-7): KAGVTQTPRYLIKTRGQQVTLSCSPISGHRSVSWYQQTPGQGLQFLFEYFSETQRNKGNFPGRFSGRQFSNSRSEMNVSTLELGDSALYLCASSLDASGTPYEQYFGPGTRLTVT.

As to this clone: Germline and junction disagree at one end, which may indicate a read error. The sample contains more than one DNA sequence encoding this CDR3. This chain connects TRBV7-4 to TRBJ2-7, with D possibly being TRBD1 (6 bases). CDR1 is SGHVT and CDR2 is SQSDAQ in the germline V gene. This CDR3 spans 15 amino acids. The CDR3 coding sequence is TGCGCCAGCAGCTTAGTTAGGGGGAAGGATTACGAGCAGTACTTC. Protein: CASSLVRGKDYEQYF.